This T cell receptor beta chain was profiled in a study of blood T cell repertoires in COVID-19. Study-level background: Spain, Italy and the United States supplied samples that represented acute and convalescent COVID-19. Nucleic acid was either cDNA or gDNA, and it came from T cells, B-cell-depleted T cells, or PBMCs.

Those who participated ranged in age from 18 to 89 years and resided in about two dozen US areas. A COVID-19 case had been met by exposed participants during the 2 weeks before study entry. Sequenced by immunoSEQ multiplex PCR; TCRdb stores in-frame clones only, minus some. The table includes 200,000 or so clones, over 75% detected once. The CDR3 contains 15 residues. Germline values: CDR1 MNHEY, CDR2 SVGAGI. J gave up 4 bases and V 6 bases, and 12 bases lay outside the gene matches. The sequence was collected from a woman aged 25 to 39 who had been exposed to COVID-19. The rearrangement links TRBV6-5 to TRBJ2-7; 7 bases align to TRBD1. The sample comprised PBMCs or T cells enriched from blood (not recorded which). CDR3 in amino acids: CASRGLDRPRYEQYF. DNA for the CDR3: TGTGCCAGCAGGGGCCTGGACAGGCCTAGGTACGAGCAGTACTTC.